The subject of this entry is one TCR beta chain. V lost 3 bases to trimming and J lost 2 bases; unmatched junction nucleotides: 4. Per the germline V gene, CDR1 is SGHTA and CDR2 is FQGNSA. This CDR3 region has 15 residues. This sample was taken from a study of shared clonotypes between healthy human individuals. Sequencing was performed with immunoSEQ multiplex PCR; in TCRdb, only in-frame clones are kept and a portion is missing. The repertoire holds 2 million to 2.5 million clones, 85% to 95% seen once, with more than 0.35% in the top ten. Material: naive CD4+ T cells from PBMCs. Subset described: CD45RA+ positively selected. This clonotype originated in a man aged 18 to 30 in good health. Some clones in this sample may be carry-over from other donors' samples. The chain employs TRBV7-2 and TRBJ2-1; 7 nucleotides match TRBD2. The CDR3 loop is CASSFRAGAYNEQFF. The DNA of the CDR3 is TGTGCCAGCAGCTTCCGGGCGGGAGCCTACAATGAGCAGTTCTTC.